The clone carrying this T cell receptor beta chain came up once. This sample was included in a study of blood T cell repertoires in COVID-19. The method was immunoSEQ multiplex PCR; TCRdb's version includes in-frame clones alone and lacks a portion of them. Of 200,000 to 300,000 clones in the sample, about nine tenths were seen once. CDR1 KGHSH and CDR2 LQKENI come from the germline V gene. CDR3 length: 16 residues. V shed 2 bases and J 6 bases; nucleotides not matched to a gene: 8. The chain recombines TRBV18 with TRBJ2-1, with 9 bases aligning to TRBD2. Sequencing was performed on peripheral blood. The sequence was collected from a man between 60 and 75 years old who had recovered from COVID-19. CDR3: CASSPLRAGGPNEQFF. In nucleotides, the CDR3 is TGTGCCAGCTCACCATTGAGGGCGGGGGGGCCCAATGAGCAGTTCTTC.